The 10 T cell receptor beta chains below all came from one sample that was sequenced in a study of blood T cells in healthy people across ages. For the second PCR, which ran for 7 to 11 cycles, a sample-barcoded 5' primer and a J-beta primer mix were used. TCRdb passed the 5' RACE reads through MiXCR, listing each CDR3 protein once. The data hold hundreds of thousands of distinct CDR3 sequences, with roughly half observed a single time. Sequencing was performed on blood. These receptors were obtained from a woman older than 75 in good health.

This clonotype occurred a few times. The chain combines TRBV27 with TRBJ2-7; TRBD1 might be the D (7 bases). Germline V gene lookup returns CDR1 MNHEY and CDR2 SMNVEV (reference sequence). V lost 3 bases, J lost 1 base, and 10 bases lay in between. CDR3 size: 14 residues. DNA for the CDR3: TGTGCCAGCAGTTTGGGGGGACAGTCCTACGAGCAGTACTTC. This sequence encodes CASSLGGQSYEQYF.

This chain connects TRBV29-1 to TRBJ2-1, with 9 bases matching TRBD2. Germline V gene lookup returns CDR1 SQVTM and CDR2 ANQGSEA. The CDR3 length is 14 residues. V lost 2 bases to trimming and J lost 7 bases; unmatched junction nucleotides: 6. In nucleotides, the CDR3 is TGCAGCGTTGAACGCGGGAGGGCCGGGAATGAGCAGTTCTTC. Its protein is CSVERGRAGNEQFF.

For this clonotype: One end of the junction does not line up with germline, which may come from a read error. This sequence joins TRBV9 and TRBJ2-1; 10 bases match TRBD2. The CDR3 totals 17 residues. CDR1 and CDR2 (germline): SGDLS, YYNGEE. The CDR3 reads CTSSVVVGLATPHEQFF. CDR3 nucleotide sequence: TGTACCAGCAGCGTAGTTGTGGGACTAGCGACCCCCCACGAGCAGTTCTTC.

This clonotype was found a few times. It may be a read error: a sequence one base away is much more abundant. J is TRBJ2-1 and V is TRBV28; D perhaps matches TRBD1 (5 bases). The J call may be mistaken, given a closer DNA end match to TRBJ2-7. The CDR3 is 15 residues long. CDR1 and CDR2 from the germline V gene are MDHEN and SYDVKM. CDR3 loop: CASSLGQQVNNEQYF. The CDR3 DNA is TGTGCCAGCAGTTTGGGGCAGCAGGTAAACAATGAGCAGTACTTC.

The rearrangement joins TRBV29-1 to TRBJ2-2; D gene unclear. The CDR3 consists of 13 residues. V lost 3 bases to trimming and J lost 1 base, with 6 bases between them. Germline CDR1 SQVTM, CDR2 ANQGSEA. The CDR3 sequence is CSVEYKNTGELFF. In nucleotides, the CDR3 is TGCAGCGTTGAGTACAAGAACACCGGGGAGCTGTTTTTT.

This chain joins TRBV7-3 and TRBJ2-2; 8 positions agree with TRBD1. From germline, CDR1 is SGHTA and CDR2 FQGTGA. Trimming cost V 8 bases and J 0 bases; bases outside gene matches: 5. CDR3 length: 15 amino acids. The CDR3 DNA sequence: TGTGCCAGCGGGACAGGCAACGCGAACACCGGGGAGCTGTTTTTT. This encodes CASGTGNANTGELFF.

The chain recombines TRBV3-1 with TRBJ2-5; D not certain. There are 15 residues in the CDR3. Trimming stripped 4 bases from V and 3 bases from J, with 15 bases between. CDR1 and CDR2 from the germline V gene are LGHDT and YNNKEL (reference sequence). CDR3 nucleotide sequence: TGTGCCAGCAGCCCTCCTCCGGTCAGGAAAGAGACCCAGTACTTC. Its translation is CASSPPPVRKETQYF.

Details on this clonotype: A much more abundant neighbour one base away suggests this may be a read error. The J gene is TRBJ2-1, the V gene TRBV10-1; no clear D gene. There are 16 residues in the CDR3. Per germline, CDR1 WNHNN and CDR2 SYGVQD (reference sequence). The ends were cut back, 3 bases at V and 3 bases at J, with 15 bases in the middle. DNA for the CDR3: TGCGCCAGCAGTGACCTCGCGGATTCCTGCTACAATGAGCAGTTCTTC. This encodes CASSDLADSCYNEQFF.

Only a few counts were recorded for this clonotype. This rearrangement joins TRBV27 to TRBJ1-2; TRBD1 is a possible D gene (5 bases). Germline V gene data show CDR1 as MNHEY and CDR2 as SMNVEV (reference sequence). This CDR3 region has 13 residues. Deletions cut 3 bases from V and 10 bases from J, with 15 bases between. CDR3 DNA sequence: TGTGCCAGCAGTTTTCGGAAGACAGCTCACTACACCTTC. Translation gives CASSFRKTAHYTF.

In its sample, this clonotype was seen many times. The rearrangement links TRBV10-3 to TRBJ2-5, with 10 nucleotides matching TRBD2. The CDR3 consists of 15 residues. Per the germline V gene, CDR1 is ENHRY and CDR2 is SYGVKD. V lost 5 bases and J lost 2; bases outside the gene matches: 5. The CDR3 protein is CAISPWTSGQETQYF. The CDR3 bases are TGTGCCATCAGTCCCTGGACTAGCGGACAAGAGACCCAGTACTTC.